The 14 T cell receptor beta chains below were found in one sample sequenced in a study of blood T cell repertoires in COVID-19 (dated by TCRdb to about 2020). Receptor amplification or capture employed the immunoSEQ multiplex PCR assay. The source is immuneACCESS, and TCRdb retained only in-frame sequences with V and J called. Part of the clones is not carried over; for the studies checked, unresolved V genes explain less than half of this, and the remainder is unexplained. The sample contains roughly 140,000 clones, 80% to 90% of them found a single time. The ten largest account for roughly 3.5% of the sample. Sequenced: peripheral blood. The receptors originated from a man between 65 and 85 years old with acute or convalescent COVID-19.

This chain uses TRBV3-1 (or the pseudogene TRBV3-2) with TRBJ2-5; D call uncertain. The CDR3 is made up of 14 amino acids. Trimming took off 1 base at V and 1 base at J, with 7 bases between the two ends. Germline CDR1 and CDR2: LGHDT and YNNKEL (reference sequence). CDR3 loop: CASSQVNSQETQYF. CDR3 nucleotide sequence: TGTGCCAGCAGCCAAGTCAACAGCCAAGAGACCCAGTACTTC.

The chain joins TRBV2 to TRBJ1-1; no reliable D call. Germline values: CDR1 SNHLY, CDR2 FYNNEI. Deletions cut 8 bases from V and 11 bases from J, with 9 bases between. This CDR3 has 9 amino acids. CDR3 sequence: CASPWQAFF. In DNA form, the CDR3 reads TGTGCCAGCCCATGGCAGGCTTTCTTT.

The CDR3 DNA reads TGTGCCACCAGCGGTCCGGGACTAGCAATCACAGATACGCAGTATTTT. This codes for CATSGPGLAITDTQYF. The V and J genes are TRBV15 and TRBJ2-3, with 9 bases lining up with TRBD2. The V segment lost 5 bases and the J segment 2 bases; nucleotides outside the gene matches: 8. Germline values: CDR1 LNHNV, CDR2 YYDKDF (reference sequence). The CDR3 has 16 residues.

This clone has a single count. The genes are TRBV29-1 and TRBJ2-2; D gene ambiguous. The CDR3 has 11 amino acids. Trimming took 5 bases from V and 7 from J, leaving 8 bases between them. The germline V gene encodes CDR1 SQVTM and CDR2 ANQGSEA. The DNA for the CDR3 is TGCAGCGTTTCCAGGAACGGGGAGCTGTTTTTT. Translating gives CSVSRNGELFF.

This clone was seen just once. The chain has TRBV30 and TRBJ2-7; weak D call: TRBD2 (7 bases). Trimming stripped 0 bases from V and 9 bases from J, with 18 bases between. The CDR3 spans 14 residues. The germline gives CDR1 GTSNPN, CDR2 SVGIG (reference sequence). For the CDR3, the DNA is TGTGCCTGGAGTGTAGGCGGGGGCAGAACGGTGCAGTACTTC. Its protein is CAWSVGGGRTVQYF.

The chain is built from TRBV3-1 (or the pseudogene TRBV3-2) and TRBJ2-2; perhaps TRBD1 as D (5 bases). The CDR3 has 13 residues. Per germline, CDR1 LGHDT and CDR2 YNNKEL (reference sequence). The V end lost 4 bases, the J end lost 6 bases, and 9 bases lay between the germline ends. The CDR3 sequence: CASSPRVPGELFF. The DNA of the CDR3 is TGTGCCAGCAGCCCCAGGGTGCCCGGGGAGCTGTTTTTT.

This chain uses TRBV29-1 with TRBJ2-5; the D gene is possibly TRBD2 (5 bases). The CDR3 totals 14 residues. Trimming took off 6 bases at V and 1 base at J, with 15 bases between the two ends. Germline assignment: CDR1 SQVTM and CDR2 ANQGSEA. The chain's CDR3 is CSVLDSETQETQYF. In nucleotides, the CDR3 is TGCAGCGTCCTGGACTCAGAGACCCAAGAGACCCAGTACTTC.

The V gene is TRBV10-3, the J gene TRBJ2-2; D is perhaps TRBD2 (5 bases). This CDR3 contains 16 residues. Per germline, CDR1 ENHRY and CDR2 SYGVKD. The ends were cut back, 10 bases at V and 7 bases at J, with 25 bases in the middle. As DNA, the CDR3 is TGTGCCACCGCCGCAGATCGTGGGAGCTCGGGCGGGGAGCTGTTTTTT. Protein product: CATAADRGSSGGELFF.

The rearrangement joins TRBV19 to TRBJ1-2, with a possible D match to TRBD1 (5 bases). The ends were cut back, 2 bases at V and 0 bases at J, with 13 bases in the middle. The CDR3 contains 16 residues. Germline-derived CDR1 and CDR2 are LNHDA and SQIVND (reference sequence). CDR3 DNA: TGTGCCAGTAGTATACAATCCCAGGGAACTAACTATGGCTACACCTTC. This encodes CASSIQSQGTNYGYTF.

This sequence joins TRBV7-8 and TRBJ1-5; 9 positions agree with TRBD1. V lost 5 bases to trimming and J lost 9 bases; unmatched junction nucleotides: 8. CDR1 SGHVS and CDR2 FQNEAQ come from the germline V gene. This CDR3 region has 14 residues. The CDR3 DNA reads TGTGCCAGCAGCCGAGGGGGACAGGGTTGGCCCCAGCATTTT. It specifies CASSRGGQGWPQHF.

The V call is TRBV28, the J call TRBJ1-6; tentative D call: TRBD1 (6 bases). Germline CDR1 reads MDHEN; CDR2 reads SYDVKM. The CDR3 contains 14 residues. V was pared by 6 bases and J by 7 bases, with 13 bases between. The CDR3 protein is CASRTGQVNSPLHF. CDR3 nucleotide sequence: TGTGCCAGCAGGACGGGACAAGTAAATTCACCCCTCCACTTT.

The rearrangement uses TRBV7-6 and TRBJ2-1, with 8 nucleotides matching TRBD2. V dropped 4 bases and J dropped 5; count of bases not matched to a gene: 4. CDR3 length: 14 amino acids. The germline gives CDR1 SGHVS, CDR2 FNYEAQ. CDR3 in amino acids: CASSSGLAHNEQFF. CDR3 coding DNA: TGTGCCAGCAGCTCCGGACTAGCCCACAATGAGCAGTTCTTC. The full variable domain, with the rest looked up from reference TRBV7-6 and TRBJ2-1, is GAGVSQSPRYKVTKRGQDVALRCDPISGHVSLYWYRQALGQGPEFLTYFNYEAQQDKSGLPNDRFSAERPEGSISTLTIQRTEQRDSAMYRCASSSGLAHNEQFFGPGTRLTVL.

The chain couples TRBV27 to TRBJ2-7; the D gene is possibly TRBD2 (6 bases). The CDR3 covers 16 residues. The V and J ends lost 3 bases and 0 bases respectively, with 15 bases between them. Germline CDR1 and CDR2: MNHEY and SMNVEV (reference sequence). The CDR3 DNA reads TGTGCCAGCAGTTTGACCCAGCGGGCCCCCTCCTACGAGCAGTACTTC. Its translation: CASSLTQRAPSYEQYF.

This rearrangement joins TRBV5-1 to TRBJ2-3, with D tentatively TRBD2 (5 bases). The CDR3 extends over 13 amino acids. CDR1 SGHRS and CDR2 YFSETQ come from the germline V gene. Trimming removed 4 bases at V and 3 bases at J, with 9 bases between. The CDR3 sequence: CASSNTRTDTQYF. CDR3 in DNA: TGCGCCAGCAGCAATACTAGGACAGATACGCAGTATTTT.